The 13 T cell receptor beta chains listed next were all sequenced from one sample in a study of cytomegalovirus exposure and HLA in healthy donors. The PCR contained 60 Vbeta and 13 Jbeta primers. Some clones are missing from TCRdb's copy, which holds only in-frame ones; the method was immunoSEQ multiplex PCR. The sample includes approximately 80,000 clones, around three fifths seen only once; the top ten take approximately 16%. The sample was PBMCs. The receptors were sampled from a woman between 40 and 50 years old in good health and CMV-seropositive.

The chain combines TRBV25-1 with TRBJ2-1; tentatively, D is TRBD2 (6 bases). CDR3 length: 14 amino acids. V gave up 5 bases and J gave up 9 bases, with 17 bases separating them. Germline V gives CDR1 MGHDK, CDR2 SYGVNS. CDR3 DNA sequence: TGTGCCAGCAGTAAATCCGGGAGTTTCAGTGAGCAGTTCTTC. As protein: CASSKSGSFSEQFF.

The chain combines TRBV7-8 with TRBJ2-7; tentative D call: TRBD2 (5 bases). Germline values: CDR1 SGHVS, CDR2 FQNEAQ. The CDR3 is 15 amino acids. V was cut by 2 bases and J by 2 bases, with 13 bases left in between. The CDR3 bases are TGTGCCAGCAGCTTATATTTACGGGAACCCTACGAGCAGTACTTC. Translation gives CASSLYLREPYEQYF.

The rearrangement joins TRBV5-1 to TRBJ2-1; 13 bases line up with TRBD2. Germline V gene sequence: CDR1 SGHRS, CDR2 YFSETQ. The CDR3 runs to 15 residues. The V segment lost 3 bases and the J segment 9 bases; nucleotides outside the gene matches: 6. This CDR3 reads CASSSGLAGAVEQFF. The DNA for the CDR3 is TGCGCCAGCAGCTCAGGACTAGCGGGAGCCGTTGAGCAGTTCTTC. Looking up the rest from reference TRBV5-1 and TRBJ2-1 gives the full variable domain: KAGVTQTPRYLIKTRGQQVTLSCSPISGHRSVSWYQQTPGQGLQFLFEYFSETQRNKGNFPGRFSGRQFSNSRSEMNVSTLELGDSALYLCASSSGLAGAVEQFFGPGTRLTVL.

There are a few counts of this clone. This sequence joins TRBV10-2 and TRBJ1-4; D gene ambiguous. V lost 0 bases to trimming and J lost 7 bases, with 3 bases between them. This CDR3 comprises 12 residues. The germline CDR1 and CDR2 sequences are WSHSY and SAAADI. CDR3 sequence: CASSESVEKLFF. The DNA of the CDR3 is TGCGCCAGCAGTGAGTCCGTTGAAAAACTGTTTTTT.

The chain joins TRBV28 to TRBJ2-7; 9 nucleotides line up with TRBD1. The V and J ends lost 5 bases and 4 bases, in that order; junction bases with no gene match: 9. The CDR3 extends over 15 amino acids. CDR1 is MDHEN and CDR2 is SYDVKM in the germline V gene. CDR3 DNA sequence: TGTGCCAGCAGTGAACAGGGGGCAAGGTGGTACGAGCAGTACTTC. It translates to CASSEQGARWYEQYF.

The chain has TRBV7-8 and TRBJ2-1; TRBD2 matches at 8 bases. Germline V gene lookup returns CDR1 SGHVS and CDR2 FQNEAQ. This CDR3 is 16 amino acids long. Trimming at V came to 5 bases and at J to 3 bases, leaving 9 bases not matched to a gene. CDR3 sequence reads: CASSPRPSGFYNEQFF. DNA of the CDR3: TGTGCCAGCAGCCCCAGGCCTAGCGGGTTCTACAATGAGCAGTTCTTC.

The chain employs TRBV7-9 and TRBJ2-7; TRBD2 aligns across 11 bases. Germline assignment: CDR1 SEHNR and CDR2 FQNEAQ (reference sequence). Germline trimming cut 11 bases from V and 3 bases from J; bases unmatched to any gene: 3. This CDR3 region has 12 residues. The CDR3 sequence: CAGGLAGYEQYF. The CDR3 DNA is TGTGCCGGCGGACTAGCGGGCTACGAGCAGTACTTC.

The chain employs TRBV6-5 and TRBJ2-7; perhaps TRBD2 as D (6 bases). CDR1 and CDR2 from the germline V gene are MNHEY and SVGAGI. Trimming took 5 bases from V and 8 from J, leaving 19 bases between them. The CDR3 extends over 14 amino acids. The CDR3 is CASSHEGGRGQQYF. As DNA, the CDR3 is TGTGCCAGCAGTCACGAGGGAGGCCGGGGCCAGCAGTACTTC.

The V call is TRBV6-6, the J call TRBJ1-1; no reliable D call. The CDR3 covers 13 residues. V gave up 6 bases and J gave up 2 bases, with 10 bases separating them. Germline lookup yields CDR1 MNHNY and CDR2 SVGAGI (reference sequence). The CDR3 DNA reads as TGTGCCAGCAGCCAACAGCCCAACACTGAAGCTTTCTTT. This sequence encodes CASSQQPNTEAFF.

The J gene is TRBJ2-5, the V gene TRBV7-6; possibly TRBD1 for D (5 bases). The V gene lost 0 bases and the J gene lost 1 base, with 6 bases spanning the gap. Germline loops: CDR1 SGHVS, CDR2 FNYEAQ. CDR3 length: 14 residues. CDR3 residues: CASSLADSQETQYF. CDR3 DNA: TGTGCCAGCAGCTTAGCCGACAGCCAAGAGACCCAGTACTTC.

This chain joins TRBV10-3 and TRBJ1-5, with 7 bases that match TRBD1. Germline V gene lookup returns CDR1 ENHRY and CDR2 SYGVKD. Losses at the gene ends were 4 bases for V and 0 bases for J; bases not matched to a gene: 3. The CDR3 extends over 15 amino acids. The CDR3 DNA is TGTGCCATCAGTGTAGGGACAGTTAGCAATCAGCCCCAGCATTTT. Translated, it gives CAISVGTVSNQPQHF.

This clone is a singleton in its sample. This chain connects TRBV5-4 to TRBJ2-2; 8 bases are a match to TRBD2. The CDR3 spans 18 residues. The ends lost 4 bases at V and 4 bases at J; junction bases unmatched: 15. Germline CDR1 SGHNT, CDR2 YYREEE (reference sequence). The CDR3 bases are TGTGCCAGCAGCCCATTCTCCAGCGGGAGAGGCGGCACCGGGGAGCTGTTTTTT. Translation gives CASSPFSSGRGGTGELFF.

V is TRBV6-1 and J is TRBJ2-6; 8 bases align to TRBD1. This CDR3 has 17 residues. The ends lost 4 bases at V and 4 bases at J; junction bases unmatched: 9. Germline assignment: CDR1 MNHNS and CDR2 SASEGT. This CDR3 is CASSASWTGNGANVLTF. In DNA, the CDR3 is TGTGCCAGCAGTGCGTCGTGGACAGGGAACGGGGCCAACGTCCTGACTTTC.